This is a list of T cell receptor beta chains from one sample in a study of early T cells in non-severe SARS-CoV-2 infection. TCRdb ran MiXCR on the 5' RACE reads and lists one entry per CDR3 protein. The sample includes 50,000 to 60,000 distinct CDR3 sequences, 5.5% to 8.5% of them seen just once. This specimen was whole blood, taken at baseline. The receptors originated from an adult who was a healthcare worker with PCR-confirmed SARS-CoV-2 infection or an uninfected control (not recorded which). Each CDR3 is given with its conserved first and last residue. D genes are given only for firm matches. The size entry is marked missing in some rows and otherwise reads once, few, many or a size class.

D	size	J	V	length	CDR3	DNA
NA	few	TRBJ2-1	TRBV5-5	16	CASSQALGYSYNEQFF	TGTGCCAGCAGCCAGGCCCTAGGGTACTCCTACAATGAGCAGTTCTTC
NA	NA	TRBJ1-4	TRBV28	14	CASTYRGWGEKLFF	TGTGCCAGCACCTACCGGGGCTGGGGCGAAAAACTGTTTTTT
TRBD1	many	TRBJ1-1	TRBV30	14	CAWTRTGVNTEAFF	TGTGCCTGGACCCGGACAGGGGTTAACACTGAAGCTTTCTTT
NA	many	TRBJ2-7	TRBV4-3	14	CASSPALESYEQYF	TGCGCCAGCAGCCCAGCGCTGGAGAGCTACGAGCAGTACTTC
NA	NA	TRBJ2-7	TRBV6-1	14	CASSEGGYPYEQYF	TGTGCCAGCAGTGAAGGGGGGTACCCCTACGAGCAGTACTTC
TRBD1	NA	TRBJ2-7	TRBV7-6	14	CASSSGQGFYEQYF	TGTGCCAGCAGCTCTGGACAGGGTTTCTACGAGCAGTACTTC
TRBD1	many	TRBJ1-1	TRBV2	13	CASSQGELRKAFF	TGTGCCAGCAGCCAGGGGGAGCTAAGGAAAGCTTTCTTT
TRBD1	many	TRBJ2-2	TRBV7-7	14	CASVDRVGTGELFF	TGTGCCAGCGTTGACAGGGTCGGCACCGGGGAGCTGTTTTTT
NA	NA	TRBJ1-1	TRBV29-1	12	CSVHGAGTEAFF	TGCAGCGTCCACGGGGCAGGGACTGAAGCTTTCTTT
TRBD1	many	TRBJ1-1	TRBV12-3/TRBV12-4	12	CASSRGITEAFF	TGTGCCAGCTCCAGGGGGATCACTGAAGCTTTCTTT
NA	NA	TRBJ1-3	TRBV5-1	16	CASSLELGVSGNTIYF	TGCGCCAGCAGCTTGGAGCTGGGAGTATCGGGAAACACCATATATTTT
NA	many	TRBJ2-2	TRBV11-2	16	CASRPIRVKNTGELFF	TGTGCCAGCAGACCCATCCGGGTTAAGAACACCGGGGAGCTGTTTTTT
NA	many	TRBJ2-7	TRBV9	13	CASSAGQSYEQYF	TGTGCCAGCAGCGCCGGACAGTCCTACGAGCAGTACTTC